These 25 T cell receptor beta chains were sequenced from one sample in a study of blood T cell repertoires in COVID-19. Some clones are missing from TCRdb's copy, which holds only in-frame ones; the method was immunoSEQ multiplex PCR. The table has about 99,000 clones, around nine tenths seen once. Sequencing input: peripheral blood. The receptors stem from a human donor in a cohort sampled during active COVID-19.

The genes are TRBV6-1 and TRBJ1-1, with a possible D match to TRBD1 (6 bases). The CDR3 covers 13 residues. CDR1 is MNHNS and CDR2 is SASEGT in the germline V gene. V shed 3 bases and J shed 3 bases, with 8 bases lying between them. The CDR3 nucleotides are TGTGCCAGCAGTGAGGGGGCGCACACTGAAGCTTTCTTT. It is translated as CASSEGAHTEAFF.

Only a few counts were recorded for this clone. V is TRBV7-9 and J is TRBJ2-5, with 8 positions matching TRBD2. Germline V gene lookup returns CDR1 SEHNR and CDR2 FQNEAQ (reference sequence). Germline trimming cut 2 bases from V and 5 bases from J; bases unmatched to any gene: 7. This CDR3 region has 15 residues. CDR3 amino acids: CASSLTGGGRETQYF. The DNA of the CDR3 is TGTGCCAGCAGCTTAACCGGCGGGGGGCGCGAGACCCAGTACTTC. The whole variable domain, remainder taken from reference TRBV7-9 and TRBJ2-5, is DTGVSQNPRHKITKRGQNVTFRCDPISEHNRLYWYRQTLGQGPEFLTYFQNEAQLEKSRLLSDRFSAERPKGSFSTLEIQRTEQGDSAMYLCASSLTGGGRETQYFGPGTRLLVL.

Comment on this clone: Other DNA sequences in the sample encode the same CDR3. Here the CDR3 reads CASSQDVGGATNEKLFF. DNA of the CDR3: TGTGCCAGCAGCCAAGACGTGGGGGGGGCAACTAATGAAAAACTGTTTTTT. The chain uses TRBV3-1 (or the pseudogene TRBV3-2) and TRBJ1-4, with D perhaps TRBD1 (5 bases). CDR3 length: 17 amino acids. Germline lookup yields CDR1 LGHDT and CDR2 YNNKEL (reference sequence). Between the trimmed V and J ends, which lost 0 bases and 0 bases, there was a span of 11 bases.

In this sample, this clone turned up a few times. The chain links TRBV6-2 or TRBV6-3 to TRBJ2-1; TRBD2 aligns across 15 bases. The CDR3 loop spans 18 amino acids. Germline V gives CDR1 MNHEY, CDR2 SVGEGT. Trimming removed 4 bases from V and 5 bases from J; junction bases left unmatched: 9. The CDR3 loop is CASSFWTSGRARDNEQFF. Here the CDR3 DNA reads TGTGCCAGCAGTTTTTGGACTAGCGGGAGGGCCAGGGACAATGAGCAGTTCTTC.

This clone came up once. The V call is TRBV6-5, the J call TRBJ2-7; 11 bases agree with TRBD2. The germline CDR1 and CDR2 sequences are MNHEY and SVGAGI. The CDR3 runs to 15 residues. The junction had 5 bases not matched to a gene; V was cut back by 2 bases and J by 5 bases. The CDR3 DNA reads TGTGCCAGCAGTTACGGAGTAGCGGGAGGGGACGAGCAGTACTTC. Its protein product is CASSYGVAGGDEQYF.

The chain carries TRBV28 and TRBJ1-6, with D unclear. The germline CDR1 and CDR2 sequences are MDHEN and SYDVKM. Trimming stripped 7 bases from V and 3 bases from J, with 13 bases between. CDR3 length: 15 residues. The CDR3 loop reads CASNLGEFYNSPLHF. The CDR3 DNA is TGTGCCAGCAATCTTGGGGAGTTCTATAATTCACCCCTCCACTTT.

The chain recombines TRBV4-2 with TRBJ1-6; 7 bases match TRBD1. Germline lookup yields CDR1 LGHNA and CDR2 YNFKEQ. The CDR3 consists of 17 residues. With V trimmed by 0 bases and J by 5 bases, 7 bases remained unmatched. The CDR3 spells CASSQDHGTVNNSPLHF. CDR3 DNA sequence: TGTGCCAGCAGCCAAGATCACGGGACAGTTAATAATTCACCCCTCCACTTT.

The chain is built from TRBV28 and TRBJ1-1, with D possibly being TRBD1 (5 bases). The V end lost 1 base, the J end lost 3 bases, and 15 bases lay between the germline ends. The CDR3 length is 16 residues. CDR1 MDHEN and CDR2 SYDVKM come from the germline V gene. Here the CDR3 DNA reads TGTGCCAGCAGTTTATCAATGGGTGGGGGGGACACTGAAGCTTTCTTT. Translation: CASSLSMGGGDTEAFF. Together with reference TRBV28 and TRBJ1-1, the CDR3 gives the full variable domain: DVKVTQSSRYLVKRTGEKVFLECVQDMDHENMFWYRQDPGLGLRLIYFSYDVKMKEKGDIPEGYSVSREKKERFSLILESASTNQTSMYLCASSLSMGGGDTEAFFGQGTRLTVV.

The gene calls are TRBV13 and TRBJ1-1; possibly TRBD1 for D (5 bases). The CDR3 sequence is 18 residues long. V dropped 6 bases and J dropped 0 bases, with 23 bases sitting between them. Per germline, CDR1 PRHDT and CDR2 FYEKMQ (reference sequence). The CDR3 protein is CASRSRRERGMLNTEAFF. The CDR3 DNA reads TGTGCCAGCAGAAGTCGTCGGGAGCGGGGGATGTTGAACACTGAAGCTTTCTTT.

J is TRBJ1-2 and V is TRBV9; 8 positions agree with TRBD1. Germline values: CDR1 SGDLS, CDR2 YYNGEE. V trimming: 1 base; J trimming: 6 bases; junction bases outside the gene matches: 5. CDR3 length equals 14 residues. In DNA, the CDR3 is TGTGCCAGCAGCGTATCACAGGGGGTCAATGGCTACACCTTC. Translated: CASSVSQGVNGYTF.

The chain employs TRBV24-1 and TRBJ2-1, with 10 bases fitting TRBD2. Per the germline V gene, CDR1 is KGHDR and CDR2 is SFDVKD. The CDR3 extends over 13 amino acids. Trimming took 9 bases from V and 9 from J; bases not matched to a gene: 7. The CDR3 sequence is CATEKREGSEQFF. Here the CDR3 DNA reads TGTGCCACCGAGAAGCGGGAGGGTTCTGAGCAGTTCTTC.

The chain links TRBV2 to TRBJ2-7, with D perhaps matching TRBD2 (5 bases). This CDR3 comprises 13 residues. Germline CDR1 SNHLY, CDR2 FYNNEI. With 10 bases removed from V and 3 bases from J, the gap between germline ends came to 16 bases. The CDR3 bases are TGTGCCATTCGAGGGCCAGAACTCTACGAGCAGTACTTC. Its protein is CAIRGPELYEQYF.

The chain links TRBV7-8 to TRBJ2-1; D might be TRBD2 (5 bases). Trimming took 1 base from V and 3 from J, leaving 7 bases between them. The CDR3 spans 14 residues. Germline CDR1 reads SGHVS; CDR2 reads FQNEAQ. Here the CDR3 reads CASSLVRGYNEQFF. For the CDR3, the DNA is TGTGCCAGCAGCTTAGTCCGGGGCTACAATGAGCAGTTCTTC.

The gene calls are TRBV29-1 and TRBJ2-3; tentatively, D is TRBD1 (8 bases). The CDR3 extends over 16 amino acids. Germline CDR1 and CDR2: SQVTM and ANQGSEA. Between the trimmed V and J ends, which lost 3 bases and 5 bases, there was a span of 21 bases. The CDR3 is CSVEGRTGRALDTQYF. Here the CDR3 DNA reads TGCAGCGTTGAGGGAAGGACAGGGAGGGCCTTAGATACGCAGTATTTT.

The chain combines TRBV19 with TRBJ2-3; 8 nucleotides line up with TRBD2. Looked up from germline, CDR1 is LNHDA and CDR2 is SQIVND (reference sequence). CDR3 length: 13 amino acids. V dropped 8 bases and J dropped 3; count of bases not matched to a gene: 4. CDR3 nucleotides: TGTGCCAGTGGATCTAGCGGGACAGATACGCAGTATTTT. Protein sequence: CASGSSGTDTQYF. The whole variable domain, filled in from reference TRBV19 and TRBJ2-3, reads DGGITQSPKYLFRKEGQNVTLSCEQNLNHDAMYWYRQDPGQGLRLIYYSQIVNDFQKGDIAEGYSVSREKKESFPLTVTSAQKNPTAFYLCASGSSGTDTQYFGPGTRLTVL.

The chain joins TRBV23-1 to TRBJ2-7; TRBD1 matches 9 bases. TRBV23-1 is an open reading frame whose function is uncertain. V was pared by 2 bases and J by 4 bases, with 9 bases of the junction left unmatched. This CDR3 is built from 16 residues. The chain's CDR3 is CASSQARDREGYEQYF. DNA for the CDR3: TGCGCCAGCAGTCAAGCCCGGGACAGGGAAGGATACGAGCAGTACTTC.

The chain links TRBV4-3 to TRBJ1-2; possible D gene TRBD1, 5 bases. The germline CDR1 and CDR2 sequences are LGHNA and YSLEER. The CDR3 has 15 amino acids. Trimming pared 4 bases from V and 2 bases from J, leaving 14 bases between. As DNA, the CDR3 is TGCGCCAGCAGCCCTGGGGGAGGTTCGAACTATGGCTACACCTTC. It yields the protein CASSPGGGSNYGYTF.

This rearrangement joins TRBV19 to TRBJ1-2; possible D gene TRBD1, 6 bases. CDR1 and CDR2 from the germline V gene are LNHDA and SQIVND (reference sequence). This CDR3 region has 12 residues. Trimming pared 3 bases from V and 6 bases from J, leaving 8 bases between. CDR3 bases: TGTGCCAGTAGTATGACAGGTGATGGCTACACCTTC. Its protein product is CASSMTGDGYTF.

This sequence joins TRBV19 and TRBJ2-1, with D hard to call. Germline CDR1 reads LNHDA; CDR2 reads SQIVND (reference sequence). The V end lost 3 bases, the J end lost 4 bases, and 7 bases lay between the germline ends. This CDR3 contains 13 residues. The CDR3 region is CASSMTPYNEQFF. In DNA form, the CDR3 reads TGTGCCAGTAGTATGACACCTTACAATGAGCAGTTCTTC.

The CDR3 reads CAWVQRRLNSYEQYF. The CDR3 region has the DNA TGTGCCTGGGTACAACGGCGACTTAACTCCTACGAGCAGTACTTC. V is TRBV30 and J is TRBJ2-7; D gene ambiguous. The CDR3 consists of 15 residues. Per germline, CDR1 GTSNPN and CDR2 SVGIG (reference sequence). Trimming left V 5 bases short and J 0 bases short, with 17 bases between.

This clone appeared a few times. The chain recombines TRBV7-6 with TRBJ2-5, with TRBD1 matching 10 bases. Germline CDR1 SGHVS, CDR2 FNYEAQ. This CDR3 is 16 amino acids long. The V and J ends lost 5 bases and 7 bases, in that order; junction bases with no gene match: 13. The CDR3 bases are TGTGCCAGCAGCCAAGGGGACGGACAGGGGGGTTCGACCCAGTACTTC. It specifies CASSQGDGQGGSTQYF. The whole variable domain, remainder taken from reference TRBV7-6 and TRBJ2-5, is GAGVSQSPRYKVTKRGQDVALRCDPISGHVSLYWYRQALGQGPEFLTYFNYEAQQDKSGLPNDRFSAERPEGSISTLTIQRTEQRDSAMYRCASSQGDGQGGSTQYFGPGTRLLVL.

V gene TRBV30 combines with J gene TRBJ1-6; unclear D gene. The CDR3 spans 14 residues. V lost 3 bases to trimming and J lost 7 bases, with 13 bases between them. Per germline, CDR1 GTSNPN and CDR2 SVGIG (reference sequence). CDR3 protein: CAWSGGYSNSPLHF. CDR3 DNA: TGTGCCTGGAGCGGAGGTTACAGCAATTCACCCCTCCACTTT.

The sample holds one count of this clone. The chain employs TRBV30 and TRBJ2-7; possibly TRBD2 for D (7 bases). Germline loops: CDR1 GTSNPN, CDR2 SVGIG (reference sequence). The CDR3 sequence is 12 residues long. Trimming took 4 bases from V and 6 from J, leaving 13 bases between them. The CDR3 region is CAWKQGGFEQYF. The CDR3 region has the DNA TGTGCCTGGAAACAGGGAGGGTTCGAGCAGTACTTC.

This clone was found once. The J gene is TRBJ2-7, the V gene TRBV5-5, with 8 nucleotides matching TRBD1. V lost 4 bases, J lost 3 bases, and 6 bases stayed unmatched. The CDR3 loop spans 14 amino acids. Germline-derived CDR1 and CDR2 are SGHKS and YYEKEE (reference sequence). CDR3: CASSPLGQVYEQYF. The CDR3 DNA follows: TGTGCCAGCAGCCCACTGGGACAGGTCTACGAGCAGTACTTC.

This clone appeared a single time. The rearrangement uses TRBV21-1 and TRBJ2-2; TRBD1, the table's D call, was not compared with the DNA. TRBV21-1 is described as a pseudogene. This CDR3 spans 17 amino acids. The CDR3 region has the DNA TGTGCCAGCAGCGATCGGACAGGGGCATCGAACACCGGGGAGCTGTTTTTT. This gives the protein CASSDRTGASNTGELFF.